These 8 T cell receptor beta chains were sequenced from one sample in a study of cytomegalovirus exposure and HLA in healthy donors. PCR was performed using 60 Vbeta and 13 Jbeta primers. Some clones are missing from TCRdb's copy, which holds only in-frame ones; the method was immunoSEQ multiplex PCR. The sample contains a few hundred thousand clones, over 90% of which appear only once. Sequencing was performed on PBMCs. These TCRs come from a girl aged 2 to 9 in good health and CMV-seronegative.

J is TRBJ1-1 and V is TRBV7-9, with 7 bases identical to TRBD1. V shed 5 bases, J shed 1 base, and the junction held 13 bases outside the gene matches. In germline, CDR1 is SEHNR, CDR2 FQNEAQ (reference sequence). This CDR3 has 17 residues. CDR3 in DNA: TGTGCCAGCAGCATCTATGGGGGAAGACAGGGGAACACTGAAGCTTTCTTT. It specifies CASSIYGGRQGNTEAFF.

The chain employs TRBV2 and TRBJ2-7, with TRBD1 identical over 8 bases. J was trimmed by 0 bases and V by 10 bases; bases with no gene match: 14. The CDR3 is 16 amino acids. Germline-derived CDR1 and CDR2 are SNHLY and FYNNEI. The CDR3 here is CAIHGGQGASSYEQYF. For the CDR3, the DNA is TGTGCCATACACGGCGGGCAGGGGGCTAGCTCCTACGAGCAGTACTTC.

J is TRBJ1-1 and V is TRBV15; tentative D call: TRBD1 (5 bases). The germline CDR1 and CDR2 sequences are LNHNV and YYDKDF (reference sequence). Trimming took off 4 bases at V and 4 bases at J, with 19 bases between the two ends. The CDR3 sequence is 16 residues long. The CDR3 DNA reads as TGTGCCACCAGCATGGGGGGGGTTTCGAGTTTCACTGAAGCTTTCTTT. Translated: CATSMGGVSSFTEAFF.

The J gene is TRBJ2-7, the V gene TRBV29-1; 11 bases map to TRBD1. The V segment lost 7 bases and the J segment 3 bases; nucleotides outside the gene matches: 5. Germline V gene lookup returns CDR1 SQVTM and CDR2 ANQGSEA. This CDR3 comprises 13 residues. This CDR3 is CSAGTGGDYEQYF. The CDR3, as DNA: TGCAGCGCCGGGACAGGGGGTGACTACGAGCAGTACTTC.

This clone appeared a single time. V usage is TRBV11-2 and J usage is TRBJ2-7; a possible D gene is TRBD2 (7 bases). CDR1 SGHAT and CDR2 FQNNGV come from the germline V gene. This CDR3 comprises 13 residues. With 5 bases removed from V and 6 bases from J, the gap between germline ends came to 14 bases. The CDR3 is CASSLGGGSEQYF. As DNA, the CDR3 is TGTGCCAGCAGCCTCGGCGGGGGCAGCGAGCAGTACTTC. Together with reference TRBV11-2 and TRBJ2-7, the CDR3 gives the full variable domain: EAGVAQSPRYKIIEKRQSVAFWCNPISGHATLYWYQQILGQGPKLLIQFQNNGVVDDSQLPKDRFSAERLKGVDSTLKIQPAKLEDSAVYLCASSLGGGSEQYFGPGTRLTVT.

The V call is TRBV6-5, the J call TRBJ1-5; D might be TRBD1 (6 bases). V lost 11 bases to trimming and J lost 6 bases, with 17 bases between them. Per germline, CDR1 MNHEY and CDR2 SVGAGI. This CDR3 contains 13 residues. In DNA form, the CDR3 reads TGTGCCGGAGGACAGTCGCTGGTTCAGCCCCAGCATTTT. It translates to CAGGQSLVQPQHF.

This clone was detected only a few times. The chain links TRBV5-4 to TRBJ2-3, with 10 positions matching TRBD2. Per the germline V gene, CDR1 is SGHNT and CDR2 is YYREEE (reference sequence). Trimming at V came to 0 bases and at J to 4 bases, leaving 8 bases not matched to a gene. The CDR3 covers 17 residues. The CDR3 nucleotides are TGTGCCAGCAGCTTGGCGTCTAGCGGGAGTGTAGCAGATACGCAGTATTTT. Translated, it gives CASSLASSGSVADTQYF. The full variable domain, in which reference TRBV5-4 and TRBJ2-3 provide the parts outside the CDR3, is ETGVTQSPTHLIKTRGQQVTLRCSSQSGHNTVSWYQQALGQGPQFIFQYYREEENGRGNFPPRFSGLQFPNYSSELNVNALELDDSALYLCASSLASSGSVADTQYFGPGTRLTVL.

The rearrangement uses TRBV10-2 and TRBJ2-1; D remains ambiguous. The CDR3 is 14 amino acids. The germline gives CDR1 WSHSY, CDR2 SAAADI. With 5 bases removed from V and 7 bases from J, the gap between germline ends came to 15 bases. The CDR3 loop is CASSPGYLGNEQFF. The CDR3 DNA sequence: TGCGCCAGCAGTCCAGGTTACCTCGGAAATGAGCAGTTCTTC.